This TCR beta chain emerged from a study of T-cell reconstitution after alpha-beta-depleted transplantation in children. This clonotype was observed a handful of times. The junction departs from germline at one end; a sequencing error may be responsible. The CDR3 totals 9 residues. Per the germline V gene, CDR1 is MGHDK and CDR2 is SYGVNS. Preparation of the TCRbeta library was carried out with unique molecular identifiers. Via MiXCR, TCRdb re-called the PCR reads, giving one row per CDR3 protein. The sample has around 300,000 distinct CDR3 sequences; over 20% are singletons. The chain carries TRBV25-1 and TRBJ2-7, with TRBD1 as a possible D gene (5 bases). This clonotype was obtained from a male patient younger than 18 who had a stem cell transplant for acute lymphoblastic leukemia, so the T cells may come from the graft donor. The input for sequencing was PBMCs, mostly from graft donor cells, taken 180 days after TCRalphabeta/CD19-depleted stem cell transplant. For the CDR3, the DNA is TGCAGGGATTCGAGGGAGCAGTACTTC. Its translation: CRDSREQYF.